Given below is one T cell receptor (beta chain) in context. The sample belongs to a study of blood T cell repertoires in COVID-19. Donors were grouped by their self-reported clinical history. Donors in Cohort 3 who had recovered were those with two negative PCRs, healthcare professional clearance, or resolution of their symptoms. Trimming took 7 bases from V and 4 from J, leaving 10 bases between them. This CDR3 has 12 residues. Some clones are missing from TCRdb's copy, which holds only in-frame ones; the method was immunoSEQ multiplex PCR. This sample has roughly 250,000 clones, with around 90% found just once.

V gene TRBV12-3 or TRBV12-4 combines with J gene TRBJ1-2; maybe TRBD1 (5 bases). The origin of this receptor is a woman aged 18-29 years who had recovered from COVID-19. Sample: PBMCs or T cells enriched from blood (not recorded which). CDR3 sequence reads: CASILTVYGYTF. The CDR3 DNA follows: TGTGCCAGCATTCTGACAGTCTATGGCTACACCTTC.